Listed below are T cell receptor beta chains from one sample, sequenced in a study of blood T cell repertoires in COVID-19. Generated by immunoSEQ multiplex PCR, the TCRdb table keeps only in-frame clones and is missing some. Here the sample spans approximately 170,000 clones, approximately 87% being singletons. Sequenced: PBMCs or T cells enriched from blood (not recorded which). These receptors all come from a woman in her 50s who had recovered from COVID-19. Both conserved end residues are trimmed from each CDR3. The D gene is left open where the match is weak.

j_call | d_call | v_call | cdr3_aa
TRBJ1-6 | TRBD1 | TRBV7-9 | ASSPGTGSSPLH
TRBJ1-2 | NA | TRBV2 | ASSEARYGYT
TRBJ1-5 | NA | TRBV6-6 | ASGWGDPISPQH
TRBJ1-1 | TRBD1 | TRBV7-9 | ASSLGWTGGTEAF
TRBJ2-3 | TRBD2 | TRBV7-9 | ASSSLAGGGDTQY
TRBJ1-2 | TRBD1 | TRBV29-1 | SAPARGPGYT
TRBJ2-2 | NA | TRBV5-4 | ASSLDRMVTGELF
TRBJ1-1 | NA | TRBV25-1 | ASSEAGRREEAF
TRBJ1-2 | NA | TRBV5-1 | ASSLSANYGYT
TRBJ1-3 | NA | TRBV27 | ASSFSGQHSGNTIY
TRBJ1-2 | NA | TRBV10-3 | AISESAGFNYGYT
TRBJ2-5 | NA | TRBV9 | ASSPRQEGETQY
TRBJ1-5 | NA | TRBV30 | AWSWGPGVQPQH
TRBJ1-2 | TRBD1 | TRBV5-6 | ASSGTRTGGIGGYT
TRBJ1-6 | NA | TRBV27 | ASQVKAGGHSPLH
TRBJ2-3 | TRBD2 | TRBV11-2 | ASSRGVGKVADTQY
TRBJ1-1 | NA | TRBV28 | ASSLQRAGNTEAF
TRBJ1-4 | NA | TRBV29-1 | SVSAGEKLF
TRBJ1-1 | NA | TRBV27 | ASSLSRQVNTEAF
TRBJ1-5 | NA | TRBV6-4 | ASSDRVVNQPQH
TRBJ2-3 | NA | TRBV7-3 | ASSLMGQSDTQY
TRBJ2-3 | NA | TRBV19 | ASSNRGTADTQY
TRBJ1-5 | NA | TRBV28 | ASSLGGDQPQH
TRBJ1-1 | TRBD1 | TRBV15 | ATSHDRGKAF
TRBJ1-1 | NA | TRBV19 | ASSEGTLNTEAF
TRBJ1-5 | TRBD1 | TRBV7-9 | ASSLGQGAPEVQPQH
TRBJ2-2 | NA | TRBV5-4 | ASSLGRVDTGELF
TRBJ1-6 | NA | TRBV7-9 | ASSSGLYNSPLH
TRBJ1-4 | NA | TRBV5-1 | ASSPFGGMNEKLF
TRBJ2-1 | NA | TRBV7-2 | ASSLNGLHTEQF
TRBJ2-3 | NA | TRBV28 | ASSAASPDTQY
TRBJ1-1 | NA | TRBV30 | AWSRQENTEAF
TRBJ1-2 | TRBD1 | TRBV6-1 | ASSEASGGGGYT
TRBJ1-4 | NA | TRBV6-1 | ASSEWAVENEKLF
TRBJ2-4 | TRBD1 | TRBV6-2/TRBV6-3 | ASSYSGQGNIQY
TRBJ2-1 | TRBD2 | TRBV11-3 | ASSPGGYSYNEQF
TRBJ2-3 | TRBD2 | TRBV19 | ASSIAGTSGRGEDTQY
TRBJ1-1 | NA | TRBV7-9 | AIVGLVAF
TRBJ1-3 | NA | TRBV7-3 | ASSSGGRSGNTIY
TRBJ2-1 | TRBD2 | TRBV7-6 | ASSSDSGGTRGNEQF
TRBJ1-5 | TRBD1 | TRBV19 | ASSPGQHQPQH
TRBJ2-5 | NA | TRBV5-1 | ASSSGGAEETQY